Listed below are T cell receptor beta chains from one sample, sequenced in a study of T cell repertoires in ileal Crohn's disease. This table comes from immunoSEQ multiplex PCR, and its TCRdb copy is limited to in-frame clones, with some not included. The sample lists tens of thousands of clones, 70% to 90% seen once, with around 2% in the top ten. The material sequenced was ileal tissue. The receptors originated from an adult with Crohn's disease. CDR3s include the opening cysteine and the closing phenylalanine or tryptophan. The D gene is left open where the match is weak. The size field is filled for only some rows; it gives once, few, many or a size class.

clone_size,v_call,j_call,d_call,cdr3_aa,cdr3_nt
.,TRBV18,TRBJ1-5,TRBD1,CASSLSTGIGNQPQHF,TGTGCCAGCTCACTTTCGACAGGGATAGGCAATCAGCCCCAGCATTTT
.,TRBV6-5,TRBJ2-3,.,CASGDSTDTQYF,TGTGCCAGCGGGGACTCCACAGATACGCAGTATTTT
.,TRBV5-6,TRBJ1-5,TRBD1,CASSSTGSSLPQHF,TGTGCCAGCAGCTCGACAGGGAGCAGTCTCCCCCAGCATTTT
.,TRBV18,TRBJ1-3,.,CASSPETTTGNTIYF,TGTGCCAGCTCACCAGAGACAACCACTGGAAACACCATATATTTT
few,TRBV7-9,TRBJ1-1,.,CASRQDRHAASGEAFF,TGTGCCAGCAGACAGGACAGACACGCCGCGAGTGGTGAAGCTTTCTTT
.,TRBV19,TRBJ2-5,.,CASASGLRETQYF,TGTGCCAGTGCATCAGGTTTGAGAGAGACCCAGTACTTC
.,TRBV18,TRBJ1-3,.,CASSPYGSSGNTIYF,TGTGCCAGCTCACCATACGGGAGCTCTGGAAACACCATATATTTT
few,TRBV2,TRBJ1-2,TRBD1,CASRQGTGDHGYTF,TGTGCCAGCAGACAAGGGACAGGGGATCATGGCTACACCTTC
.,TRBV30,TRBJ1-3,TRBD1,CAWRNRGRGSGNTIYF,TGTGCCTGGAGAAACAGGGGGCGCGGATCTGGAAACACCATATATTTT
.,TRBV6-5,TRBJ1-2,.,CASRNGGYGYTF,TGTGCCAGCAGGAACGGGGGGTATGGCTACACCTTC
once,TRBV30,TRBJ2-7,.,CAWTVSGVYEQYF,TGTGCCTGGACTGTCTCTGGAGTCTACGAGCAGTACTTC
.,TRBV7-2,TRBJ2-7,.,CASSARDKGDYEQYF,TGTGCCAGCAGCGCCCGGGACAAAGGAGACTACGAGCAGTACTTC
.,TRBV30,TRBJ1-1,.,CAWSVTHEAFF,TGTGCCTGGAGTGTTACTCATGAAGCTTTCTTT
.,TRBV15,TRBJ2-5,.,CATSRFEETQYF,TGTGCCACCAGCAGGTTCGAAGAGACCCAGTACTTC
.,TRBV5-1,TRBJ2-7,TRBD1,CASSSTGPYEQYF,TGCGCCAGCAGCTCGACAGGGCCCTACGAGCAGTACTTC
.,TRBV5-6,TRBJ2-1,TRBD2,CASSGGLTNNEQFF,TGTGCCAGCAGCGGGGGACTAACTAACAATGAGCAGTTCTTC